The 4 T cell receptor beta chains reported below all come from one sample, sequenced in a study of blood T cell repertoires in COVID-19. Method: immunoSEQ multiplex PCR; TCRdb's copy keeps in-frame clones and lacks some. This table holds about 98,000 clones, roughly 80% found once. The material sequenced was peripheral blood. The receptor source for this set is a woman aged 80 or older with acute or convalescent COVID-19.

This clone was detected a few times. The gene calls are TRBV4-1 and TRBJ1-2; D not certain. V was shortened by 4 bases and J by 3 bases, with 15 bases between the two germline ends. CDR3 length equals 15 residues. Per germline, CDR1 MGHRA and CDR2 YSYEKL. The CDR3 here is CASSRSGSLDYGYTF. In DNA, the CDR3 is TGCGCCAGCAGCCGTTCCGGGTCTCTCGACTATGGCTACACCTTC.

The gene calls are TRBV29-1 and TRBJ1-2; no definite D call. V dropped 4 bases and J dropped 1 base, with 16 bases sitting between them. The CDR3 covers 15 residues. The germline V gene has CDR1 SQVTM and CDR2 ANQGSEA. The CDR3 coding sequence is TGCAGCGTTGTAGCCCCCAAACCCCGTAACTATGGCTACACCTTC. Residues: CSVVAPKPRNYGYTF.

The V gene is TRBV4-2, the J gene TRBJ2-5; D may be TRBD2 (5 bases). Germline V gene lookup returns CDR1 LGHNA and CDR2 YNFKEQ. Trimming removed 2 bases at V and 3 bases at J, with 10 bases between. The CDR3 runs to 14 residues. In DNA form, the CDR3 reads TGTGCCAGCAGCCAACGTCTGGGAGAAGAGACCCAGTACTTC. It specifies CASSQRLGEETQYF.

A remark on this clone: In the same sample, other DNA sequences code for this CDR3. This chain uses TRBV7-2 with TRBJ1-1, with no clear D. CDR1 is SGHTA, CDR2 FQGNSA, per germline. Trimming stripped 1 base from V and 2 bases from J, with 14 bases between. The CDR3 length is 16 residues. The CDR3 region is CASSLGQTLANTEAFF. The CDR3 DNA sequence: TGTGCCAGCAGCTTAGGGCAGACTCTGGCTAACACTGAAGCTTTCTTT.